This T cell receptor beta chain was recorded in a study of cytomegalovirus exposure and HLA in healthy donors. Note on this clone: Its antigen is still unknown.

The V segment lost 5 bases and the J segment 6 bases; nucleotides outside the gene matches: 6. Germline CDR1 SQVTM, CDR2 ANQGSEA. The CDR3 spans 13 residues. Study conclusions and caveats: Some highly shared sequence variants likely arose as a pipeline artifact. There were several of the most significant clusters that appeared linked to common viral pathogens in a later analysis.

A multiplex PCR was run with 60 Vbeta primers and 13 Jbeta primers. Data came from immunoSEQ multiplex PCR; TCRdb stores just in-frame clones and leaves some out. Of some 170,000 clones listed, approximately 78% are singletons. Material for sequencing was PBMCs. The receptor's source is a young woman in good health and CMV-seronegative. The gene calls are TRBV29-1 and TRBJ2-3; 9 positions agree with TRBD2. The DNA of the CDR3 is TGCAGCGTTTTTGGCGGGAGGGGCGATACGCAGTATTTT. Translated, it gives CSVFGGRGDTQYF.